What follows are 32 T cell receptor beta chains derived from one specimen sequenced in a study of cytomegalovirus exposure and HLA in healthy donors. 60 Vbeta and 13 Jbeta primers were used in PCR. Profiling relied on immunoSEQ multiplex PCR, and the TCRdb table lists in-frame clones only, not all of them. The sample holds around 150,000 clones, over 75% seen once. Sequenced: PBMCs. All receptors derive from a woman aged 45-60 years in good health and CMV-seropositive.

This rearrangement joins TRBV29-1 to TRBJ1-2, with D perhaps TRBD1 (5 bases). Germline values: CDR1 SQVTM, CDR2 ANQGSEA. Deletions cut 7 bases from V and 6 bases from J, with 18 bases between. The CDR3 is 13 residues long. CDR3 residues: CSARSAGRDGYTF. The CDR3, as DNA: TGCAGCGCCCGGTCGGCGGGGCGGGATGGCTACACCTTC.

The V gene is TRBV6-1, the J gene TRBJ1-2, with D unresolved. V lost 3 bases, J lost 6 bases, and 8 bases lay in between. CDR1 MNHNS and CDR2 SASEGT come from the germline V gene. There are 12 residues in the CDR3. DNA of the CDR3: TGTGCCAGCAGTGACCTCGGGGATGGCTACACCTTC. It encodes CASSDLGDGYTF.

This chain uses TRBV2 with TRBJ1-2; no clear D. The CDR3 loop spans 16 amino acids. CDR1 is SNHLY and CDR2 is FYNNEI in the germline V gene. With 6 bases removed from V and 3 bases from J, the gap between germline ends came to 20 bases. The CDR3, as DNA: TGTGCCAGCAGGAGAAACGCGGGGTTATCCCACTATGGCTACACCTTC. Translating gives CASRRNAGLSHYGYTF.

This clone was counted a few times. The chain has TRBV5-1 and TRBJ1-1; 9 bases match TRBD1. After removal of 2 bases from V and 3 bases from J, the junction contained 8 bases not matched to a gene. The CDR3 runs 16 residues. Germline V CDR1 and CDR2: SGHRS, YFSETQ. CDR3 sequence (DNA): TGCGCCAGCAGCTTTGGGGACAGGGATCGGGACACTGAAGCTTTCTTT. It is translated as CASSFGDRDRDTEAFF.

This clone was observed a handful of times. V usage is TRBV7-3 and J usage is TRBJ2-3, with D tentatively TRBD2 (6 bases). Trimming stripped 5 bases from V and 2 bases from J, with 17 bases between. The CDR3 covers 16 residues. CDR1 and CDR2 from the germline V gene are SGHTA and FQGTGA. Here the CDR3 DNA reads TGTGCCAGCAGCCTCTACGGGGGAGGCGCCACAGATACGCAGTATTTT. Residues: CASSLYGGGATDTQYF.

This clone came up once. Here the CDR3 DNA reads TGTGCCAGCAGTGAAATATGGACAGGAAACACCATATATTTT. As protein: CASSEIWTGNTIYF. This chain joins TRBV2 and TRBJ1-3; the D gene is possibly TRBD1 (5 bases). Germline V lookup: CDR1 SNHLY, CDR2 FYNNEI. The CDR3 is made up of 14 amino acids. Trimming cost V 2 bases and J 4 bases, with 9 bases left between them.

This clone was found once. The chain employs TRBV5-1 and TRBJ2-5; weak D call: TRBD1 (6 bases). CDR3 length: 14 amino acids. Germline values: CDR1 SGHRS, CDR2 YFSETQ. V gave up 3 bases and J gave up 5 bases, with 14 bases separating them. The CDR3 here is CASSWQGLGETQYF. CDR3 bases: TGCGCCAGCAGCTGGCAGGGGCTGGGGGAGACCCAGTACTTC. The full variable domain, in which reference TRBV5-1 and TRBJ2-5 provide the parts outside the CDR3, is KAGVTQTPRYLIKTRGQQVTLSCSPISGHRSVSWYQQTPGQGLQFLFEYFSETQRNKGNFPGRFSGRQFSNSRSEMNVSTLELGDSALYLCASSWQGLGETQYFGPGTRLLVL.

The rearrangement links TRBV27 to TRBJ2-7, with TRBD2 matching over 9 bases. This CDR3 is 13 amino acids long. Germline lookup yields CDR1 MNHEY and CDR2 SMNVEV (reference sequence). V dropped 7 bases and J dropped 4; count of bases not matched to a gene: 5. CDR3 nucleotides: TGTGCCAGCAAAAGTCTAGCGGGGTACGAGCAGTACTTC. This codes for CASKSLAGYEQYF.

A few counts support this clone. V gene TRBV19 combines with J gene TRBJ1-5; D may be TRBD1 (5 bases). The CDR3 is 15 residues long. Germline values: CDR1 LNHDA, CDR2 SQIVND (reference sequence). V lost 1 base, J lost 4 bases, and 11 bases lay in between. The CDR3 protein is CASSIGQGRNQPQHF. Written as DNA, the CDR3 is TGTGCCAGTAGTATAGGCCAGGGTAGGAATCAGCCCCAGCATTTT.

The chain employs TRBV7-9 and TRBJ1-1; a weak D match, TRBD1 (6 bases). This CDR3 is built from 16 residues. Germline CDR1 SEHNR, CDR2 FQNEAQ (reference sequence). V lost 5 bases and J 4 bases, leaving 20 bases between the germline ends. As DNA, the CDR3 is TGTGCCAGCAGCCCACCGGGGGGGCGGGTGGGCACTGAAGCTTTCTTT. This encodes CASSPPGGRVGTEAFF.

V and J are TRBV4-2 and TRBJ2-3, with D possibly matching TRBD2 (5 bases). CDR1 is LGHNA and CDR2 is YNFKEQ in the germline V gene. The length of the CDR3 is 18 residues. Between the trimmed V and J ends, which lost 0 bases and 2 bases, there was a span of 18 bases. CDR3 protein: CASSQDSSLALITDTQYF. The DNA for the CDR3 is TGTGCCAGCAGCCAAGATAGTAGCCTAGCTTTAATCACAGATACGCAGTATTTT.

The J gene is TRBJ2-7, the V gene TRBV4-1; D is possibly TRBD2 (6 bases). Germline-derived CDR1 and CDR2 are MGHRA and YSYEKL. Trimming left V 4 bases short and J 3 bases short, with 16 bases between. CDR3 length equals 15 residues. The CDR3, as DNA: TGCGCCAGCAGCCCAGGCCCTCGGGAGCGCTACGAGCAGTACTTC. This codes for CASSPGPRERYEQYF.

V usage is TRBV6-5 and J usage is TRBJ2-3; D gene ambiguous. Germline V gene lookup returns CDR1 MNHEY and CDR2 SVGAGI. This CDR3 is 14 amino acids long. Trimming removed 0 bases from V and 5 bases from J, with 9 bases in between. In DNA, the CDR3 is TGTGCCAGCAGTTACTCGTACAGACAAGATACGCAGTATTTT. Translation: CASSYSYRQDTQYF.

This chain connects TRBV7-6 to TRBJ2-3, with unresolved D. V gave up 2 bases and J gave up 2 bases, with 11 bases separating them. The CDR3 is made up of 15 amino acids. Germline V lookup: CDR1 SGHVS, CDR2 FNYEAQ. CDR3 sequence: CASSLLSIPTDTQYF. In DNA form, the CDR3 reads TGTGCCAGCAGCTTATTGAGCATCCCCACAGATACGCAGTATTTT.

This clone appeared a few times. V gene TRBV5-6 combines with J gene TRBJ2-1; weak D call: TRBD2 (6 bases). The CDR3 covers 13 residues. Germline values: CDR1 SGHDT, CDR2 YYEEEE. The ends were cut back, 2 bases at V and 12 bases at J, with 15 bases in the middle. This CDR3 is CASSFGTGASQFF. The CDR3 DNA is TGTGCCAGCAGCTTCGGAACGGGAGCGTCGCAGTTCTTC.

This clone appeared once. This sequence joins TRBV14 and TRBJ1-3; D gene uncertain. This CDR3 is 12 amino acids long. Trimming stripped 0 bases from V and 9 bases from J, with 6 bases between. Per the germline V gene, CDR1 is SGHDN and CDR2 is FVKESK. The CDR3 loop is CASSQEGSTIYF. CDR3 DNA: TGTGCCAGCAGCCAAGAAGGGAGCACCATATATTTT.

V is TRBV2 and J is TRBJ1-5; D might be TRBD1 (5 bases). Trimming pared 3 bases from V and 3 bases from J, leaving 21 bases between. The CDR3 is 18 amino acids. Germline assignment: CDR1 SNHLY and CDR2 FYNNEI. The CDR3 loop reads CASSDSALRQRDNQPQHF. In nucleotides, the CDR3 is TGTGCCAGCAGTGATTCCGCCCTTAGACAGCGTGACAATCAGCCCCAGCATTTT.

The chain links TRBV19 to TRBJ2-3; 7 bases align to TRBD1. The V segment lost 4 bases and the J segment 1 base; nucleotides outside the gene matches: 8. Germline-derived CDR1 and CDR2 are LNHDA and SQIVND (reference sequence). The CDR3 extends over 16 amino acids. CDR3 loop: CASSNRQGLGTDTQYF. As DNA, the CDR3 is TGTGCCAGTAGTAACCGACAGGGCCTTGGCACAGATACGCAGTATTTT.

The CDR3 region is CASSPAGGPYNEQFF. For the CDR3, the DNA is TGCGCCAGCAGCCCGGCGGGGGGGCCTTACAATGAGCAGTTCTTC. The chain uses TRBV4-1 and TRBJ2-1; 9 bases agree with TRBD2. CDR1 and CDR2 (germline): MGHRA, YSYEKL. V lost 4 bases, J lost 4 bases, and 5 bases stayed unmatched. The CDR3 is 15 amino acids.

V and J are TRBV7-9 and TRBJ2-7; 10 bases line up with TRBD1. With 6 bases clipped from V and 4 bases from J, the junction kept 6 bases outside the gene matches. This CDR3 has 14 residues. From germline, CDR1 is SEHNR and CDR2 FQNEAQ (reference sequence). CDR3 sequence: CASSRGTGVYEQYF. DNA of the CDR3: TGTGCCAGCAGTCGAGGGACAGGGGTATACGAGCAGTACTTC.

The chain uses TRBV7-9 and TRBJ1-6; 9 bases are shared with TRBD1. This CDR3 comprises 15 residues. The V gene's germline CDR1 is SEHNR and CDR2 FQNEAQ (reference sequence). V shed 4 bases and J 5 bases; nucleotides not matched to a gene: 3. The DNA of the CDR3 is TGTGCCAGCAGCTCTCGGACAGGGGATAATTCACCCCTCCACTTT. Residues: CASSSRTGDNSPLHF.

This clone is labeled as medium-sized (0.01 to 0.1%). The chain recombines TRBV5-1 with TRBJ2-3; 7 nucleotides line up with TRBD2. The germline V gene encodes CDR1 SGHRS and CDR2 YFSETQ. Trimming removed 0 bases from V and 10 bases from J; junction bases left unmatched: 11. The CDR3 covers 15 residues. CDR3 protein: CASSLAGGSSTPQYF. The CDR3 DNA reads as TGCGCCAGCAGCTTGGCGGGGGGATCCAGCACCCCGCAGTATTTT.

The V call is TRBV6-5, the J call TRBJ1-1, with D uncertain. The V and J ends lost 3 bases and 3 bases respectively, with 11 bases between them. Germline V gives CDR1 MNHEY, CDR2 SVGAGI. The CDR3 runs to 14 residues. The DNA for the CDR3 is TGTGCCAGCAGTTATGGCCGCGGTTACACTGAAGCTTTCTTT. It translates to CASSYGRGYTEAFF.

The chain couples TRBV7-9 to TRBJ2-5; 13 nucleotides line up with TRBD2. This CDR3 has 17 residues. Germline values: CDR1 SEHNR, CDR2 FQNEAQ (reference sequence). The V segment lost 4 bases and the J segment 2 bases; nucleotides outside the gene matches: 7. The CDR3 bases are TGTGCCAGCAGCTCCGGACTAGCGGGAGTGTGGCAAGAGACCCAGTACTTC. This encodes CASSSGLAGVWQETQYF.

The chain recombines TRBV4-3 with TRBJ2-1; 8 bases map to TRBD2. Germline V CDR1 and CDR2: LGHNA, YSLEER. V gave up 0 bases and J gave up 9 bases; unmatched junction bases: 13. The CDR3 sequence is 17 residues long. DNA of the CDR3: TGCGCCAGCAGCCAAGATTTGTACCGGGGGGGCCGTTTTGAGCAGTTCTTC. Its protein product is CASSQDLYRGGRFEQFF.

This rearrangement joins TRBV18 to TRBJ2-6; possible D gene TRBD1, 5 bases. V was pared by 1 base and J by 2 bases, with 15 bases between. CDR3 size: 18 residues. Germline CDR1 reads KGHSH; CDR2 reads LQKENI. DNA of the CDR3: TGTGCCAGCTCACCACTACAGGTTAGATCCCCTGGGGCCAACGTCCTGACTTTC. Protein sequence: CASSPLQVRSPGANVLTF.

The CDR3 coding sequence is TGTGCCAGCGAGACAGCTAACTATGGCTACACCTTC. It yields the protein CASETANYGYTF. V is TRBV28 and J is TRBJ1-2; D is possibly TRBD1 (5 bases). Per the germline V gene, CDR1 is MDHEN and CDR2 is SYDVKM. The CDR3 runs to 12 residues. V lost 8 bases, J lost 0 bases, and 7 bases lay in between.

V is TRBV6-1 and J is TRBJ2-1; TRBD1 matches 8 bases. This CDR3 has 13 residues. The ends lost 6 bases at V and 9 bases at J; junction bases unmatched: 7. Germline loops: CDR1 MNHNS, CDR2 SASEGT. DNA of the CDR3: TGTGCCAGCAGGCTCAGGGGGCGCGGTGAGCAGTTCTTC. Translated, it gives CASRLRGRGEQFF.

In nucleotides, the CDR3 is TGTGCCATCAGTATATCCGGGACTAGCGGAGGGGGCGATGAGCAGTTCTTC. This codes for CAISISGTSGGGDEQFF. This sequence joins TRBV10-3 and TRBJ2-1, with 11 positions matching TRBD2. Germline assignment: CDR1 ENHRY and CDR2 SYGVKD. This CDR3 region has 17 residues. V was clipped by 5 bases and J by 8 bases; unmatched bases: 14.

This sequence joins TRBV28 and TRBJ2-3; 7 bases line up with TRBD2. The CDR3 is 16 amino acids. Per germline, CDR1 MDHEN and CDR2 SYDVKM. Trimming removed 5 bases from V and 1 base from J; junction bases left unmatched: 9. The CDR3 coding sequence is TGTGCCAGCAGTCCTTCCCGGGGGGACCGCACAGATACGCAGTATTTT. Protein sequence: CASSPSRGDRTDTQYF.

The chain combines TRBV15 with TRBJ2-5; 11 bases agree with TRBD2. This CDR3 has 18 residues. J was trimmed by 0 bases and V by 0 bases; bases with no gene match: 6. Per germline, CDR1 LNHNV and CDR2 YYDKDF (reference sequence). The DNA for the CDR3 is TGTGCCACCAGCAGAGAGGCTAGCGGGGGGACGTACCAAGAGACCCAGTACTTC. This translates into CATSREASGGTYQETQYF.

This clone was seen only once. V usage is TRBV9 and J usage is TRBJ2-1, with 7 bases fitting TRBD2. The CDR3 has 16 residues. Looked up from germline, CDR1 is SGDLS and CDR2 is YYNGEE. After removal of 4 bases from V and 3 bases from J, the junction contained 10 bases not matched to a gene. The CDR3 bases are TGTGCCAGCAGCTCGACGGTGGGCGGGAGCTACAATGAGCAGTTCTTC. Translation gives CASSSTVGGSYNEQFF.